The 29 T cell receptor beta chains reported below all come from one sample, sequenced in a study of blood T cell repertoires in COVID-19. The protocol was immunoSEQ multiplex PCR, while the TCRdb copy is restricted to in-frame clones and leaves out a portion. Of under 250,000 clones in the sample, about 89% were seen once. Sequenced material: peripheral blood. The receptors derive from a woman aged 40 to 50 with acute or convalescent COVID-19.

This clone was seen a few times. The V gene is TRBV9, the J gene TRBJ1-2, with 9 bases lining up with TRBD1. Per the germline V gene, CDR1 is SGDLS and CDR2 is YYNGEE. With V trimmed by 4 bases and J by 8 bases, 12 bases remained unmatched. The CDR3 covers 15 residues. The CDR3 DNA follows: TGTGCCAGCAGCTTCGGGACAGGGTTGTCGTTCGGCTACACCTTC. It is translated as CASSFGTGLSFGYTF.

J is TRBJ1-1 and V is TRBV15; 8 bases are shared with TRBD1. Looked up from germline, CDR1 is LNHNV and CDR2 is YYDKDF (reference sequence). J gave up 1 base and V 5 bases, and 3 bases lay outside the gene matches. The CDR3 is made up of 14 amino acids. The CDR3 sequence: CATSGGTGNTEAFF. DNA for the CDR3: TGTGCCACCAGCGGGGGGACAGGGAACACTGAAGCTTTCTTT.

V is TRBV5-1 and J is TRBJ1-4; TRBD1 agrees at 9 bases. Trimming took 4 bases from V and 1 from J; bases not matched to a gene: 5. From germline, CDR1 is SGHRS and CDR2 YFSETQ. The CDR3 loop spans 16 amino acids. The CDR3 reads CASSPQGQGTNEKLFF. CDR3 nucleotide sequence: TGCGCCAGCAGCCCTCAGGGACAGGGAACTAATGAAAAACTGTTTTTT.

This chain links TRBV27 with TRBJ1-5, with D unclear. The CDR3 loop spans 17 amino acids. Germline V gene data show CDR1 as MNHEY and CDR2 as SMNVEV (reference sequence). Deletions cut 3 bases from V and 6 bases from J, with 21 bases between. The CDR3 DNA reads TGTGCCAGCAGTTTTTTAAGGTCCCGGGATTTGGGTCAGCCCCAGCATTTT. This translates into CASSFLRSRDLGQPQHF.

This chain connects TRBV10-1 to TRBJ2-5; a possible D gene is TRBD2 (5 bases). The germline CDR1 and CDR2 sequences are WNHNN and SYGVQD (reference sequence). This CDR3 has 13 amino acids. The V gene lost 7 bases and the J gene lost 7 bases, with 16 bases spanning the gap. The CDR3 is CASTAVVEGTQYF. The DNA of the CDR3 is TGCGCCAGCACCGCAGTAGTCGAGGGGACCCAGTACTTC.

The chain has TRBV18 and TRBJ1-2; 8 positions agree with TRBD1. J was trimmed by 10 bases and V by 4 bases; bases with no gene match: 5. Germline-derived CDR1 and CDR2 are KGHSH and LQKENI. The CDR3 runs 12 residues. DNA of the CDR3: TGTGCCAGCTCACTACGGACAGGGACCTACACCTTC. Its protein product is CASSLRTGTYTF.

This clone was observed a single time. This sequence joins TRBV11-2 and TRBJ2-5, with 10 bases matching TRBD1. The CDR3 is 16 amino acids. The germline V gene encodes CDR1 SGHAT and CDR2 FQNNGV. V lost 5 bases and J lost 6; bases outside the gene matches: 12. The CDR3 loop is CASSGSRQGAKKTQYF. CDR3 sequence (DNA): TGTGCCAGCAGCGGATCTCGACAGGGGGCGAAAAAGACCCAGTACTTC.

This sequence joins TRBV6-1 and TRBJ1-2; 10 bases are a match to TRBD1. Germline CDR1 MNHNS, CDR2 SASEGT. V was pared by 3 bases and J by 4 bases, with 8 bases of the junction left unmatched. CDR3 size: 16 residues. The CDR3 loop reads CASSDRDRGMFYGYTF. In nucleotides, the CDR3 is TGTGCCAGCAGTGATCGGGACAGGGGCATGTTCTATGGCTACACCTTC.

The rearrangement links TRBV15 to TRBJ2-7; 9 bases agree with TRBD1. CDR3 size: 16 residues. Germline CDR1 is LNHNV and CDR2 is YYDKDF (reference sequence). V shed 1 base, J shed 2 bases, and the junction held 6 bases outside the gene matches. CDR3 nucleotide sequence: TGTGCCACCAGCAGAGTGGACAGGGGAGGCCCCTACGAGCAGTACGTC. This encodes CATSRVDRGGPYEQYV.

This chain connects TRBV14 to TRBJ1-1; 7 bases are a match to TRBD1. Unmatched junction bases numbered 6, after V lost 2 bases and J lost 6 bases. The CDR3 has 14 residues. Looked up from germline, CDR1 is SGHDN and CDR2 is FVKESK. The CDR3 sequence: CASSQPGGLAEAFF. CDR3 in DNA: TGTGCCAGCAGCCAACCAGGGGGTTTAGCTGAAGCTTTCTTT.

V usage is TRBV27 and J usage is TRBJ2-3; 9 bases are shared with TRBD2. Per germline, CDR1 MNHEY and CDR2 SMNVEV (reference sequence). The CDR3 has 17 amino acids. Trimming at V came to 4 bases and at J to 2 bases, leaving 10 bases not matched to a gene. In nucleotides, the CDR3 is TGTGCCAGCAGTTCAAGTTTAGCGGGGGCACTCACAGATACGCAGTATTTT. It encodes CASSSSLAGALTDTQYF.

The V and J genes are TRBV5-1 and TRBJ2-7; no clear D. The CDR3 consists of 14 residues. The V gene's germline CDR1 is SGHRS and CDR2 YFSETQ. V lost 0 bases and J lost 5, with 12 bases in between. Written as DNA, the CDR3 is TGCGCCAGCAGCTTGGGCCCCCGGGTCCACGAGCAGTACGTC. Translating gives CASSLGPRVHEQYV.

This chain links TRBV5-6 with TRBJ2-5; 8 bases map to TRBD2. The V gene end was trimmed by 4 bases and the J gene end by 5 bases; junction bases not matched to a gene: 13. The CDR3 covers 16 residues. In germline, CDR1 is SGHDT, CDR2 YYEEEE. The chain's CDR3 is CASSPRAGGSWETQYF. The DNA for the CDR3 is TGTGCCAGCAGCCCGCGTGCGGGGGGTTCGTGGGAGACCCAGTACTTC. The full variable domain, its missing parts supplied by reference TRBV5-6 and TRBJ2-5, is DAGVTQSPTHLIKTRGQQVTLRCSPKSGHDTVSWYQQALGQGPQFIFQYYEEEERQRGNFPDRFSGHQFPNYSSELNVNALLLGDSALYLCASSPRAGGSWETQYFGPGTRLLVL.

In its sample, this clone was seen once. The gene calls are TRBV2 and TRBJ1-1; D perhaps matches TRBD1 (6 bases). V lost 9 bases and J 1 base, leaving 18 bases between the germline ends. The CDR3 runs 15 residues. Per germline, CDR1 SNHLY and CDR2 FYNNEI. CDR3 loop: CARGAEPTGNTEAFF. DNA of the CDR3: TGTGCCAGAGGGGCAGAACCGACAGGGAACACTGAAGCTTTCTTT.

This clone was counted once. The chain recombines TRBV27 with TRBJ2-1, with 11 bases lining up with TRBD2. This CDR3 spans 16 amino acids. The J segment lost 0 bases and the V segment lost 6 bases, leaving 4 bases of the junction unmatched. Germline CDR1 reads MNHEY; CDR2 reads SMNVEV (reference sequence). Here the CDR3 reads CASSRLAGSSYNEQFF. The CDR3 bases are TGTGCCAGCAGCCGACTAGCGGGGAGCTCCTACAATGAGCAGTTCTTC.

V and J are TRBV9 and TRBJ1-2; TRBD1 matches at 9 bases. CDR3 length: 13 amino acids. CDR1 SGDLS and CDR2 YYNGEE come from the germline V gene. With V trimmed by 1 base and J by 7 bases, 2 bases remained unmatched. Written as DNA, the CDR3 is TGTGCCAGCAGCGTATTACAGGGGGCTGGCTACACCTTC. It specifies CASSVLQGAGYTF.

CDR3 nucleotides: TGTGCCAGCAGTCTTCAGGGGCTGAACACTGAAGCTTTCTTT. Translation: CASSLQGLNTEAFF. The chain links TRBV6-5 to TRBJ1-1; maybe TRBD1 (6 bases). CDR1 is MNHEY, CDR2 SVGAGI, per germline. V shed 5 bases and J shed 0 bases, with 10 bases lying between them. The CDR3 contains 14 residues.

The V call is TRBV19, the J call TRBJ1-2; unclear D gene. V shed 5 bases and J shed 6 bases, with 13 bases lying between them. There are 13 residues in the CDR3. From germline, CDR1 is LNHDA and CDR2 SQIVND (reference sequence). CDR3 residues: CASSLGGIDGYTF. CDR3 bases: TGTGCCAGTAGTTTAGGAGGGATAGATGGCTACACCTTC. Looking up the rest from reference TRBV19 and TRBJ1-2 gives the full variable domain: DGGITQSPKYLFRKEGQNVTLSCEQNLNHDAMYWYRQDPGQGLRLIYYSQIVNDFQKGDIAEGYSVSREKKESFPLTVTSAQKNPTAFYLCASSLGGIDGYTFGSGTRLTVV.

The chain uses TRBV6-5 and TRBJ2-1, with a weak D call TRBD2 (5 bases). Germline V lookup: CDR1 MNHEY, CDR2 SVGAGI. The CDR3 runs 15 residues. Trimming cost V 8 bases and J 10 bases, with 24 bases left between them. This CDR3 reads CASSRAPSPNGEQFF. In DNA, the CDR3 is TGTGCCAGCTCGAGGGCGCCTAGCCCTAATGGGGAGCAGTTCTTC.

This chain connects TRBV5-6 to TRBJ2-3; D not resolved. The V end was cut by 2 bases, the J end by 3 bases, with 13 bases between. Germline CDR1 and CDR2: SGHDT and YYEEEE. The CDR3 loop spans 15 amino acids. As DNA, the CDR3 is TGTGCCAGCAGCTTTGACGTCGGAGCAACAGATACGCAGTATTTT. Translation gives CASSFDVGATDTQYF.

J is TRBJ1-4 and V is TRBV27; TRBD1 is a possible D gene (5 bases). CDR1 is MNHEY and CDR2 is SMNVEV in the germline V gene (reference sequence). The CDR3 extends over 13 amino acids. V was pared by 8 bases and J by 8 bases, with 15 bases between. CDR3 in amino acids: CASARGLWEKLFF. In DNA form, the CDR3 reads TGTGCCAGCGCTAGGGGCCTCTGGGAAAAACTGTTTTTT.

This rearrangement joins TRBV5-6 to TRBJ2-2; TRBD1 agrees at 8 bases. The CDR3 runs to 16 residues. V lost 2 bases, J lost 2 bases, and 5 bases stayed unmatched. Germline-derived CDR1 and CDR2 are SGHDT and YYEEEE. The CDR3 protein is CASSFPDRVNTGELFF. CDR3 nucleotide sequence: TGTGCCAGCAGCTTCCCGGACAGGGTTAACACCGGGGAGCTGTTTTTT.

CDR3 DNA: TGTGCCAGCAGCCCGGCATTGTCAGGCGGCTACACCTTC. Amino acids: CASSPALSGGYTF. The chain recombines TRBV4-2 with TRBJ1-2, with unresolved D. The V and J ends lost 4 bases and 8 bases respectively, with 14 bases between them. CDR3 length: 13 residues. The germline gives CDR1 LGHNA, CDR2 YNFKEQ.

V usage is TRBV6-1 and J usage is TRBJ1-4; 9 bases align to TRBD1. CDR3 length: 14 amino acids. V shed 3 bases, J shed 7 bases, and the junction held 3 bases outside the gene matches. Germline lookup yields CDR1 MNHNS and CDR2 SASEGT. DNA for the CDR3: TGTGCCAGCAGTGACAGACAGGGGGTTGAAAAACTGTTTTTT. The encoded protein is CASSDRQGVEKLFF.

V is TRBV10-2 and J is TRBJ1-5; D gene ambiguous. Germline-derived CDR1 and CDR2 are WSHSY and SAAADI. The V gene lost 0 bases and the J gene lost 4 bases, with 10 bases spanning the gap. The CDR3 runs 15 residues. CDR3 in amino acids: CASSESTHGNQPQHF. The DNA for the CDR3 is TGCGCCAGCAGTGAGTCGACTCATGGGAATCAGCCCCAGCATTTT.

This chain uses TRBV19 with TRBJ1-1; TRBD1 aligns across 8 bases. From germline, CDR1 is LNHDA and CDR2 SQIVND (reference sequence). The V gene end was trimmed by 1 base and the J gene end by 3 bases; junction bases not matched to a gene: 7. The CDR3 is 16 amino acids. In DNA form, the CDR3 reads TGTGCCAGTAGTATAGTTTCAGGGGGCGTAGACACTGAAGCTTTCTTT. Residues: CASSIVSGGVDTEAFF.

Worth noting for this clone: At the DNA level, this CDR3 is encoded by other sequences in the same sample as well. This chain uses TRBV30 with TRBJ1-6; perhaps TRBD1 as D (5 bases). Germline-derived CDR1 and CDR2 are GTSNPN and SVGIG (reference sequence). CDR3 length: 15 amino acids. The V and J ends lost 3 bases and 0 bases respectively, with 9 bases between them. As DNA, the CDR3 is TGTGCCTGGAGCGGAAGGGGCTCCTATAATTCACCCCTCCACTTT. Protein product: CAWSGRGSYNSPLHF.

V and J are TRBV4-2 and TRBJ1-5, with no clear D. Germline V CDR1 and CDR2: LGHNA, YNFKEQ. V was cut by 2 bases and J by 4 bases, with 18 bases left in between. This CDR3 contains 17 residues. CDR3 nucleotides: TGTGCCAGCAGCCAAAGTTCACTGAGTGCTATGAATCAGCCCCAGCATTTT. This encodes CASSQSSLSAMNQPQHF.

The J gene is TRBJ1-2, the V gene TRBV19; no firm D call. V lost 6 bases and J 0 bases, leaving 11 bases between the germline ends. Germline-derived CDR1 and CDR2 are LNHDA and SQIVND (reference sequence). This CDR3 spans 14 amino acids. CDR3 in DNA: TGTGCCAGTAGCCCTGGGCCTACTAACTATGGCTACACCTTC. Translated: CASSPGPTNYGYTF. Filled out from reference TRBV19 and TRBJ1-2, the complete variable domain reads DGGITQSPKYLFRKEGQNVTLSCEQNLNHDAMYWYRQDPGQGLRLIYYSQIVNDFQKGDIAEGYSVSREKKESFPLTVTSAQKNPTAFYLCASSPGPTNYGYTFGSGTRLTVV.